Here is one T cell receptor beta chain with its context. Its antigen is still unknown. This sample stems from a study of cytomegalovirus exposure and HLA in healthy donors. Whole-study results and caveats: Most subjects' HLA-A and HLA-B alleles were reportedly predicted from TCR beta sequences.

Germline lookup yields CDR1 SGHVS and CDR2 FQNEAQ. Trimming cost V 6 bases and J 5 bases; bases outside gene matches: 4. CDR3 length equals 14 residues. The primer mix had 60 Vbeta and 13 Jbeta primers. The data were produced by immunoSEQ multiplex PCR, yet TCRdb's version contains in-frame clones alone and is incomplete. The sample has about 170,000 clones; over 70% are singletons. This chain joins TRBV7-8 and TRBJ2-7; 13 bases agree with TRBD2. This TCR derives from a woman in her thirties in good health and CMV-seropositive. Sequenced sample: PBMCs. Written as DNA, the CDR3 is TGTGCCAGCAGTCCGGGACTAGCGGGGAACGAGCAGTACTTC. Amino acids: CASSPGLAGNEQYF.